This record covers a single TCR beta chain. This record comes from a study of shared clonotypes between healthy human individuals. CDR3 length: 15 amino acids. CDR1 is SGHTA, CDR2 FQGNSA, per germline. V lost 3 bases and J lost 5, with 15 bases in between. Only in-frame clones appear in the TCRdb table, and some are missing; sequencing was by immunoSEQ multiplex PCR. The table shows around 990,000 clones, with 60% to 85% occurring only once. The sequenced material came from memory CD4+ T cells from PBMCs. As for subset: CD45RA-negative fraction. The J gene is TRBJ2-3, the V gene TRBV7-2, with D perhaps TRBD2 (6 bases). This TCR came from a man aged 18 to 30 in good health. Some clones in this sample may be carry-over from other donors' samples. For the CDR3, the DNA is TGTGCCAGCAGCTTTAGCGGCGAACCGGGAGATACGCAGTATTTT. Its translation is CASSFSGEPGDTQYF.